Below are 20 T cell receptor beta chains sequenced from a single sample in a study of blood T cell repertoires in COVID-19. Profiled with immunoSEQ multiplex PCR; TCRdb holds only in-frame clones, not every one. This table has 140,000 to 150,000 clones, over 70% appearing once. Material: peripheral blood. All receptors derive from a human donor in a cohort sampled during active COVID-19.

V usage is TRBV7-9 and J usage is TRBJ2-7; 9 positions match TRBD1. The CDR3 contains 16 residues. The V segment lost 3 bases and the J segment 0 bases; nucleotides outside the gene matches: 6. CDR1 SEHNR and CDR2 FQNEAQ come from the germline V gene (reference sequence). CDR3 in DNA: TGTGCCAGCAGCTTTGGCCGGGACAGGGCCTCCTACGAGCAGTACGTC. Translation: CASSFGRDRASYEQYV.

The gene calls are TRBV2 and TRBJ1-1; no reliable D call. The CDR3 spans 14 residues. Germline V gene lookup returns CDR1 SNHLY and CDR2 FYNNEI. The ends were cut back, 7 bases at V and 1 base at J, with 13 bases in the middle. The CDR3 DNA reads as TGTGCCAGCAAGGAGGGTTCAGGGAACACTGAAGCTTTCTTT. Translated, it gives CASKEGSGNTEAFF.

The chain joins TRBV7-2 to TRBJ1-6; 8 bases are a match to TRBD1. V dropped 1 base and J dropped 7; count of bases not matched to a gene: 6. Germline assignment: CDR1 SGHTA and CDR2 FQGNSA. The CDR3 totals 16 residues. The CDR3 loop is CASSLVPQGENSPLHF. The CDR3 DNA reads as TGTGCCAGCAGCTTAGTTCCACAGGGGGAGAATTCACCCCTCCACTTT.

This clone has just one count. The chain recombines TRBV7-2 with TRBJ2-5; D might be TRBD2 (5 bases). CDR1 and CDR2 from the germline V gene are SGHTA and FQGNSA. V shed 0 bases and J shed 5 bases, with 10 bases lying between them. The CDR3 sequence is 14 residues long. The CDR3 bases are TGTGCCAGCAGCTTAGCGCCAGGCGGGGAGACCCAGTACTTC. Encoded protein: CASSLAPGGETQYF.

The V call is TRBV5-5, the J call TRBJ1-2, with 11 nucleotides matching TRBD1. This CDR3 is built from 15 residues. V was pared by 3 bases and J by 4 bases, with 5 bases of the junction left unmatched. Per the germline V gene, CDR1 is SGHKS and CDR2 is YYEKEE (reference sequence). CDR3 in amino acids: CASSWRGQGGYGYTF. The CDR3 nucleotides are TGTGCCAGCAGCTGGAGGGGACAGGGGGGCTATGGCTACACCTTC.

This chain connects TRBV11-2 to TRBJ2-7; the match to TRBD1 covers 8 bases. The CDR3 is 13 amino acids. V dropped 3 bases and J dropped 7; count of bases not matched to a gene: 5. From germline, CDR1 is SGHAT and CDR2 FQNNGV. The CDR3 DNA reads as TGTGCCAGCAGCTTCGACAGGGGAGGAGAGCAGTACTTC. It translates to CASSFDRGGEQYF.

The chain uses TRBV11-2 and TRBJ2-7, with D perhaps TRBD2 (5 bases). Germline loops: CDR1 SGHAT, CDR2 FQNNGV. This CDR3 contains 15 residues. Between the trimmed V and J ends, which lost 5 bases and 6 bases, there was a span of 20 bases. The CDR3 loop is CASSPSPDSHREQYV. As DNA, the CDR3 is TGTGCCAGCAGCCCGAGCCCGGACTCCCACCGCGAGCAGTACGTC.

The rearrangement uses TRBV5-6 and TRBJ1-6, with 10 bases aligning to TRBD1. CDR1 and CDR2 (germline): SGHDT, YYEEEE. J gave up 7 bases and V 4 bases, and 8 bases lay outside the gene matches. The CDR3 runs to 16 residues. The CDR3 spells CASSAGQGRPNSPLHF. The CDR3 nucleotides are TGTGCCAGCAGCGCGGGACAGGGGAGACCAAATTCACCCCTCCACTTT.

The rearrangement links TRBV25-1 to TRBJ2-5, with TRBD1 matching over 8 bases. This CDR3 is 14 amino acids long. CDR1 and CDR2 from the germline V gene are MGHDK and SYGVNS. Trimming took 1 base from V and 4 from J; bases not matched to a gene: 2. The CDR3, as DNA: TGTGCCAGCAGTGAATCCGGGACAGGAGAGACCCAGTACTTC. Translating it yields CASSESGTGETQYF.

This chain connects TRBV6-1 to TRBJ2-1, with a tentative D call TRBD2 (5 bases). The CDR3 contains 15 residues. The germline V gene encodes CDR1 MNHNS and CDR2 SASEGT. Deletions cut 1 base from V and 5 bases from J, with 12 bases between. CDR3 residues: CASSEGWSGDNEQFF. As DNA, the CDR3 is TGTGCCAGCAGTGAAGGGTGGAGCGGTGACAATGAGCAGTTCTTC.

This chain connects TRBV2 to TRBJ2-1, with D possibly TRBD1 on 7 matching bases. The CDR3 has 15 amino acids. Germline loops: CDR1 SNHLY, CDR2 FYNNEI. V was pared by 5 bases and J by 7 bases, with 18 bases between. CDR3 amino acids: CASSTRQGGWNEQFF. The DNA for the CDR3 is TGTGCCAGCAGTACCCGACAGGGAGGTTGGAATGAGCAGTTCTTC.

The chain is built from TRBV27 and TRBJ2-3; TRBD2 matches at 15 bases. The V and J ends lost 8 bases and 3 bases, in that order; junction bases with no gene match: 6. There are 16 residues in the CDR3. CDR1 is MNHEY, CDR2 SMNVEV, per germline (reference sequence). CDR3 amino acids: CASAGTSGRRTDTQYF. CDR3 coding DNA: TGTGCCAGCGCCGGGACTAGCGGGAGGAGAACAGATACGCAGTATTTT.

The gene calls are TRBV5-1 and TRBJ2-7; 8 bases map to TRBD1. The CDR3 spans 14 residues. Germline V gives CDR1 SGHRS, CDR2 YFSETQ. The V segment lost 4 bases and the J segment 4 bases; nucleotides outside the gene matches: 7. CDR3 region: CASSQRTGSYEQYF. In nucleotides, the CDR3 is TGCGCCAGCAGCCAAAGGACAGGGAGTTACGAGCAGTACTTC.

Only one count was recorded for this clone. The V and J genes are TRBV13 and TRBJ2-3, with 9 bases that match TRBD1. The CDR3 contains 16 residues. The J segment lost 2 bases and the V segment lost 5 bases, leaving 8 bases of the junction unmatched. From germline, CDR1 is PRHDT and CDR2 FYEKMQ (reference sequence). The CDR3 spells CASSNRGQGPTDTQYF. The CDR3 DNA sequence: TGTGCCAGCAGCAACCGGGGACAGGGCCCCACAGATACGCAGTATTTT. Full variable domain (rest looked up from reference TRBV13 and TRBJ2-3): AAGVIQSPRHLIKEKRETATLKCYPIPRHDTVYWYQQGPGQDPQFLISFYEKMQSDKGSIPDRFSAQQFSDYHSELNMSSLELGDSALYFCASSNRGQGPTDTQYFGPGTRLTVL.

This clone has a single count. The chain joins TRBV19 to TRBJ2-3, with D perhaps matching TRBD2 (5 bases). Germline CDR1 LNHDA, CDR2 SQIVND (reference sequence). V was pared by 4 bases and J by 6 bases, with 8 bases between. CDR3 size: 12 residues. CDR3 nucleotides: TGTGCCAGTAGTAGCGGCGGGGATACGCAGTATTTT. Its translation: CASSSGGDTQYF.

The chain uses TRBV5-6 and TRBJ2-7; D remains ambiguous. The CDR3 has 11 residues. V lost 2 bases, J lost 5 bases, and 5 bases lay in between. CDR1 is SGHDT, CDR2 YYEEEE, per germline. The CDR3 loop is CASSLSNEQYV. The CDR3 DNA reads TGTGCCAGCAGCTTATCCAACGAGCAGTACGTC.

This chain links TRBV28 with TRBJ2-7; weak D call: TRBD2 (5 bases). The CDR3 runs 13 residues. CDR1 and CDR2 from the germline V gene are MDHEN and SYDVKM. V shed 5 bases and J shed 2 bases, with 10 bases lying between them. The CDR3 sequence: CASSARAPYEQYV. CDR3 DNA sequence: TGTGCCAGCAGTGCGAGGGCTCCCTACGAGCAGTACGTC.

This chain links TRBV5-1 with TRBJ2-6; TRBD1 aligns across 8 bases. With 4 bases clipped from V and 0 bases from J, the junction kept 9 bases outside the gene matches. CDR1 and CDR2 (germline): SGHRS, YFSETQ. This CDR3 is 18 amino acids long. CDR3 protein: CASSPGAGGNSGANVLTF. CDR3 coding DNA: TGCGCCAGCAGCCCCGGGGCAGGGGGCAACTCTGGGGCCAACGTCCTGACTTTC.

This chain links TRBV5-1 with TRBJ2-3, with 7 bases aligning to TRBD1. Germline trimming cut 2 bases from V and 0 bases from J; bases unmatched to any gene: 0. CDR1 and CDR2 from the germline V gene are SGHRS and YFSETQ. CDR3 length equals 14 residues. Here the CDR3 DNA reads TGCGCCAGCAGCTTCAGGGGGAGCACAGATACGCAGTATTTT. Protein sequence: CASSFRGSTDTQYF.

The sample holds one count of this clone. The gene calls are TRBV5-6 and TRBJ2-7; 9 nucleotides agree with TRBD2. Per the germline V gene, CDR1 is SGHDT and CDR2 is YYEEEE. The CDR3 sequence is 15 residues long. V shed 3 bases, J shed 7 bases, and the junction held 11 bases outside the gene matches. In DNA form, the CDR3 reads TGTGCCAGCAGCTCCTTTAGCGGGGGCCTATGGGAGCAGTACTTC. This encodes CASSSFSGGLWEQYF.